This T cell receptor beta chain was documented in a study of T cells in narcolepsy. Study-level background: Healthy controls were enrolled alongside patients with narcolepsy type 1 or type 2. Study-wide findings and caveats: Autoreactive clonotypes reportedly recurred in blood of same and different patients, not controls. In some patient and control memory CD4+ samples, autoreactive clones were absent. Comparing one patient's CSF and blood CD4+ clonotypes highlighted HCRT- and TRIB2-specific autoreactive clonotypes.

The germline CDR1 and CDR2 sequences are LGHNA and YSLEER. The V end lost 8 bases, the J end lost 7 bases, and 17 bases lay between the germline ends. The CDR3 has 14 amino acids. This clone was observed a handful of times. Its matching antigen is unknown. The data were produced by immunoSEQ multiplex PCR, yet TCRdb's version contains in-frame clones alone and is incomplete. The table lists just under 30,000 clones, 70% to 90% of them singletons. This receptor was obtained from a human donor in good health. The material sequenced was memory (CD45RA-) CD4+ T cells from blood. V gene TRBV4-3 combines with J gene TRBJ1-4; D gene ambiguous. The CDR3 reads CASRPRRAGEKLFF. The CDR3, as DNA: TGCGCCAGCCGCCCTAGGAGGGCTGGTGAAAAACTGTTTTTT.